This is a list of T cell receptor beta chains from one sample in a study of T cell responses to AZD1222 COVID-19 vaccine. The data were produced by immunoSEQ multiplex PCR, yet TCRdb's version contains in-frame clones alone and is incomplete. Seen here are 95,000 to 150,000 clones, 92% observed once, and the top ten hold around 1.5%. The sequenced sample was peripheral blood, obtained on day 0 of AZD1222 vaccination. Source of these receptors: an adult in good health. The CDR3 runs from the conserved cysteine through the conserved F or W. The D gene is left open where the match is weak. Clone size is stated in some rows and not others, as once, few, many or a class when expanded.

size	V	D	J	CDR3	DNA
once	TRBV24-1	-	TRBJ2-4	CATSDVGERNIQYF	TGTGCCACCAGTGATGTGGGAGAGCGAAACATTCAGTACTTC
once	TRBV4-3	-	TRBJ1-6	CASSQEWPGDSPLHF	TGCGCCAGCAGCCAAGAATGGCCAGGGGACTCACCCCTCCACTTT
-	TRBV3-1/TRBV3-2	-	TRBJ1-6	CASSQDNVNSPLHF	TGTGCCAGCAGCCAAGATAATGTGAATTCACCCCTCCACTTT
-	TRBV7-6	TRBD1	TRBJ1-5	CASSLDRGRGQPQHF	TGTGCCAGCAGCTTGGACAGGGGAAGGGGTCAGCCCCAGCATTTT
-	TRBV7-3	TRBD2	TRBJ2-3	CASSQNIAGGQRDTQYF	TGTGCCAGCAGCCAAAATATAGCGGGAGGGCAAAGAGATACGCAGTATTTT
once	TRBV28	-	TRBJ2-3	CASSSPGGEDTQYF	TGTGCCAGCAGTTCGCCCGGCGGAGAAGATACGCAGTATTTT
-	TRBV7-3	-	TRBJ2-3	CASSLRASTDTQYF	TGTGCCAGCAGCTTAAGGGCCTCCACAGATACGCAGTATTTT
-	TRBV4-1	-	TRBJ1-5	CASSPLMGEHQPQHF	TGCGCCAGCAGCCCCCTTATGGGGGAGCATCAGCCCCAGCATTTT
-	TRBV18	-	TRBJ1-2	CASSPLWGRDGYGYTF	TGTGCCAGCTCACCACTCTGGGGGAGGGATGGCTATGGCTACACCTTC
-	TRBV19	TRBD1	TRBJ1-5	CASSALPGQGNQPQHF	TGTGCCAGTAGTGCGCTACCGGGACAGGGAAATCAGCCCCAGCATTTT
-	TRBV10-3	-	TRBJ1-4	CAISERGRDEKLFF	TGTGCCATCAGTGAGAGGGGCAGGGATGAAAAACTGTTTTTT
-	TRBV5-1	TRBD1	TRBJ2-1	CASSTGQGARDEQFF	TGCGCCAGCAGCACCGGTCAGGGGGCGCGGGATGAGCAGTTCTTC
-	TRBV6-1	TRBD2	TRBJ2-1	CASSEAWGLGGGKKFF	TGTGCCAGCAGTGAAGCGTGGGGACTAGGGGGGGGCAAGAAGTTCTTC
-	TRBV2	TRBD1	TRBJ2-7	CASAGQATYEQYF	TGTGCCAGCGCGGGACAGGCAACCTACGAGCAGTACTTC
-	TRBV27	-	TRBJ1-1	CASSPLRSRAAFF	TGTGCCAGCAGTCCCCTCAGGAGTCGGGCAGCTTTCTTT
-	TRBV2	TRBD1	TRBJ1-2	CASSAEGAGGYTF	TGTGCCAGCAGTGCGGAGGGGGCAGGTGGCTACACCTTC
-	TRBV5-1	-	TRBJ1-2	CASRVGTAGMSYTF	TGCGCCAGCAGAGTGGGGACTGCAGGTATGAGCTACACCTTC
-	TRBV11-3	-	TRBJ2-4	CASSLNWEALAKNIQYF	TGTGCCAGCAGCTTAAATTGGGAGGCGCTAGCCAAAAACATTCAGTACTTC
once	TRBV6-5	-	TRBJ1-6	CASSYGPDPYNSPLHF	TGTGCCAGCAGTTATGGGCCCGATCCCTATAATTCACCCCTCCACTTT
-	TRBV7-9	-	TRBJ1-5	CASSLGRGIQEPQHF	TGTGCCAGCAGCTTAGGCAGGGGCATCCAGGAACCCCAGCATTTT
-	TRBV25-1	-	TRBJ1-2	CASSESGFYGYTF	TGTGCCAGCAGTGAATCTGGGTTCTATGGCTACACCTTC
-	TRBV7-3	-	TRBJ2-2	CASSLQGIANTGELFF	TGTGCCAGCAGCCTGCAGGGTATTGCGAACACCGGGGAGCTGTTTTTT
-	TRBV9	TRBD1	TRBJ1-2	CASSVGGQGANYGYTF	TGTGCCAGCAGCGTAGGAGGCCAGGGGGCTAACTATGGCTACACCTTC
few	TRBV2	TRBD1	TRBJ1-5	CASSGSGGNQPQHF	TGTGCCAGCAGTGGTTCAGGGGGAAATCAGCCCCAGCATTTT
-	TRBV25-1	-	TRBJ2-1	CASSEGGHNNEQFF	TGTGCCAGCAGTGAGGGAGGTCACAACAATGAGCAGTTCTTC
-	TRBV7-9	-	TRBJ2-1	CASSPGLLLGDEQFF	TGTGCCAGCAGCCCAGGCTTATTACTGGGCGATGAGCAGTTCTTC